The 24 T cell receptor beta chains below were found in one sample sequenced in a study of blood T cell repertoires in COVID-19. TCRdb's copy holds only in-frame clones and misses some; the assay was immunoSEQ multiplex PCR. The sample lists more than 300,000 clones, about 86% occurring once. The specimen sequenced was peripheral blood. The receptors derive from a woman between 45 and 60 years old with acute or convalescent COVID-19.

The chain uses TRBV6-5 and TRBJ2-4; tentatively, D is TRBD1 (6 bases). V gave up 3 bases and J gave up 6 bases, with 15 bases separating them. Germline CDR1 MNHEY, CDR2 SVGAGI. The CDR3 covers 15 residues. In DNA, the CDR3 is TGTGCCAGCAGTTATGGCAGACAGGATGGAAACATTCAGTACTTC. Its protein is CASSYGRQDGNIQYF.

The chain has TRBV15 and TRBJ1-1; no reliable D call. The V end lost 5 bases, the J end lost 4 bases, and 20 bases lay between the germline ends. Per germline, CDR1 LNHNV and CDR2 YYDKDF (reference sequence). This CDR3 region has 16 residues. The CDR3 protein is CATSPQGASVSTEAFF. The CDR3 DNA is TGTGCCACCAGCCCCCAAGGCGCCAGCGTGAGCACTGAAGCTTTCTTT.

The genes are TRBV27 and TRBJ1-2; weak D call: TRBD1 (6 bases). The CDR3 loop spans 14 amino acids. The germline V gene has CDR1 MNHEY and CDR2 SMNVEV (reference sequence). Trimming took 5 bases from V and 4 from J, leaving 14 bases between them. The CDR3 DNA reads TGTGCCAGCAGTAACAGGGATAAACCCTATGGCTACACCTTC. It encodes CASSNRDKPYGYTF.

This clone has only one observation. V gene TRBV4-2 combines with J gene TRBJ2-3, with 8 bases identical to TRBD2. The CDR3 runs 16 residues. CDR1 and CDR2 (germline): LGHNA, YNFKEQ. J was trimmed by 4 bases and V by 0 bases; bases with no gene match: 6. The CDR3, as DNA: TGTGCCAGCAGCCAAGATTCCCAGCGGGGGCCAGATACGCAGTATTTT. Protein: CASSQDSQRGPDTQYF.

This clone was found a few times. The chain links TRBV6-6 to TRBJ1-6; a weak D match, TRBD1 (6 bases). This CDR3 region has 15 residues. Germline lookup yields CDR1 MNHNY and CDR2 SVGAGI (reference sequence). Trimming removed 5 bases from V and 5 bases from J, with 13 bases in between. CDR3 loop: CASSAQGKDNSPLHF. In DNA, the CDR3 is TGTGCCAGCAGTGCACAGGGAAAAGATAATTCACCCCTCCACTTT.

The V call is TRBV5-1, the J call TRBJ2-5, with 8 bases that match TRBD1. V shed 2 bases and J 6 bases; nucleotides not matched to a gene: 9. Looked up from germline, CDR1 is SGHRS and CDR2 is YFSETQ. The CDR3 loop spans 15 amino acids. The CDR3 loop is CASSFADDRGKTQYF. The CDR3 DNA sequence: TGCGCCAGCAGCTTCGCCGACGACAGGGGAAAGACCCAGTACTTC.

This clone was found once. The chain joins TRBV6-6 to TRBJ1-3; a possible D gene is TRBD1 (5 bases). The CDR3 is 14 amino acids. Per germline, CDR1 MNHNY and CDR2 SVGAGI (reference sequence). V was trimmed by 0 bases and J by 4 bases, leaving 7 bases between them. CDR3 nucleotide sequence: TGTGCCAGCAGTTACTCAGGGGTCGGAAACACCATATATTTT. Its translation: CASSYSGVGNTIYF.

This clone was recorded once. This chain connects TRBV2 to TRBJ1-2; 9 bases line up with TRBD1. From germline, CDR1 is SNHLY and CDR2 FYNNEI. V was clipped by 6 bases and J by 4 bases; unmatched bases: 6. The CDR3 runs 14 residues. The CDR3 region is CASRRQGESYGYTF. In DNA, the CDR3 is TGTGCCAGCAGAAGACAGGGGGAAAGCTATGGCTACACCTTC.

The gene calls are TRBV30 and TRBJ1-1; a weak D match, TRBD1 (6 bases). The V gene's germline CDR1 is GTSNPN and CDR2 SVGIG (reference sequence). The germline V and J ends were trimmed by 2 bases and 10 bases, with 14 bases remaining between them. The CDR3 sequence is 12 residues long. The CDR3 protein is CAWSRGGQTAFF. CDR3 nucleotide sequence: TGTGCCTGGAGTAGGGGGGGGCAGACAGCTTTCTTT.

There are a few counts of this clone. The chain carries TRBV4-1 and TRBJ2-7; D gene uncertain. The V and J ends lost 1 base and 0 bases respectively, with 10 bases between them. This CDR3 region has 15 residues. CDR1 and CDR2 from the germline V gene are MGHRA and YSYEKL. CDR3 DNA sequence: TGCGCCAGCAGCCAAGGCCATAGCAGCTCCTACGAGCAGTACTTC. It yields the protein CASSQGHSSSYEQYF.

This CDR3 is CASRPVGGTQYF. CDR3 bases: TGTGCCAGCAGGCCAGTAGGGGGTACGCAGTATTTT. The chain combines TRBV12-3 or TRBV12-4 with TRBJ2-3; the D gene is possibly TRBD1 (6 bases). The V gene lost 6 bases and the J gene lost 8 bases, with 12 bases spanning the gap. The CDR3 extends over 12 amino acids.

The chain is built from TRBV6-1 and TRBJ1-2, with D unresolved. CDR1 and CDR2 from the germline V gene are MNHNS and SASEGT. The CDR3 covers 14 residues. The V end was cut by 1 base, the J end by 4 bases, with 10 bases between. CDR3 nucleotide sequence: TGTGCCAGCAGTGAAGTCACGGGTATCTATGGCTACACCTTC. Its protein is CASSEVTGIYGYTF.

This clone was counted a single time. V and J are TRBV29-1 and TRBJ1-2, with D possibly TRBD1 on 5 matching bases. This CDR3 has 14 residues. With 4 bases removed from V and 4 bases from J, the gap between germline ends came to 16 bases. CDR1 and CDR2 from the germline V gene are SQVTM and ANQGSEA. CDR3 sequence: CSVVVARAGYGYTF. In DNA form, the CDR3 reads TGCAGCGTTGTTGTTGCCAGGGCTGGCTATGGCTACACCTTC.

V usage is TRBV4-2 and J usage is TRBJ1-1, with 10 nucleotides matching TRBD1. The CDR3 length is 16 residues. V lost 0 bases and J lost 3; bases outside the gene matches: 4. Germline V gene lookup returns CDR1 LGHNA and CDR2 YNFKEQ. The CDR3 region has the DNA TGTGCCAGCAGCCAAGAGGTGGGACAGGGGTACACTGAAGCTTTCTTT. Its translation: CASSQEVGQGYTEAFF.

This rearrangement joins TRBV7-9 to TRBJ1-2; D gene ambiguous. The V gene's germline CDR1 is SEHNR and CDR2 FQNEAQ (reference sequence). The CDR3 has 11 residues. V was trimmed by 2 bases and J by 7 bases, leaving 5 bases between them. The CDR3 sequence: CASSLISGYTF. The DNA of the CDR3 is TGTGCCAGCAGCTTAATTAGTGGCTACACCTTC.

This rearrangement joins TRBV5-4 to TRBJ2-7; unclear D gene. V was shortened by 1 base and J by 3 bases, with 2 bases between the two germline ends. In germline, CDR1 is SGHNT, CDR2 YYREEE (reference sequence). This CDR3 has 11 residues. The CDR3 reads CASSLYYEQYV. As DNA, the CDR3 is TGTGCCAGCAGCTTGTACTACGAGCAGTACGTC.

V is TRBV18 and J is TRBJ1-6; 7 bases agree with TRBD1. Looked up from germline, CDR1 is KGHSH and CDR2 is LQKENI. The CDR3 has 15 amino acids. V shed 3 bases and J 6 bases; nucleotides not matched to a gene: 5. The CDR3 DNA reads as TGTGCCAGCTCACCGGGGGACAGTTCTAATTCACCCCTCCACTTT. This encodes CASSPGDSSNSPLHF.

The genes are TRBV3-1 (or the pseudogene TRBV3-2) and TRBJ1-1; 7 bases line up with TRBD1. Germline V gives CDR1 LGHDT, CDR2 YNNKEL (reference sequence). V was clipped by 5 bases and J by 0 bases; unmatched bases: 6. The CDR3 totals 15 residues. For the CDR3, the DNA is TGTGCCAGCAGCTTAAGGGGACAGATGAACACTGAAGCTTTCTTT. Protein product: CASSLRGQMNTEAFF.

This clone appeared once. V gene TRBV6-2 or TRBV6-3 combines with J gene TRBJ1-1; possibly TRBD1 for D (5 bases). The length of the CDR3 is 13 residues. Between the trimmed V and J ends, which lost 4 bases and 4 bases, there was a span of 10 bases. Germline loops: CDR1 MNHEY, CDR2 SVGEGT. The CDR3 sequence is CASSSREGTEAFF. Written as DNA, the CDR3 is TGTGCCAGCAGTTCCAGGGAGGGCACTGAAGCTTTCTTT.

The chain links TRBV10-3 to TRBJ2-7; weak D call: TRBD2 (5 bases). Germline values: CDR1 ENHRY, CDR2 SYGVKD. The CDR3 is made up of 16 amino acids. Trimming removed 3 bases at V and 0 bases at J, with 15 bases between. As DNA, the CDR3 is TGTGCCATCAGTGATCCGGGGAGTCCGAGCTCCTACGAGCAGTACTTC. This gives the protein CAISDPGSPSSYEQYF.

The chain carries TRBV24-1 and TRBJ2-1, with D possibly being TRBD1 (6 bases). Trimming shortened V by 9 bases and J by 9 bases, and 14 bases separated the two germline ends. Germline CDR1 is KGHDR and CDR2 is SFDVKD. This CDR3 is 12 amino acids long. This chain's CDR3 is CATSTGLGEQFF. As DNA, the CDR3 is TGTGCCACCTCCACAGGGCTGGGTGAGCAGTTCTTC.

The rearrangement joins TRBV6-6 to TRBJ2-7; D is possibly TRBD1 (5 bases). The CDR3 length is 12 residues. V lost 6 bases, J lost 2 bases, and 8 bases lay in between. The germline V gene encodes CDR1 MNHNY and CDR2 SVGAGI (reference sequence). CDR3 sequence reads: CASSGQAYEQYF. The CDR3 DNA reads as TGTGCCAGCAGCGGACAAGCCTACGAGCAGTACTTC.

This clone was recorded a few times. This chain links TRBV30 with TRBJ1-1; D not certain. There are 15 residues in the CDR3. Germline-derived CDR1 and CDR2 are GTSNPN and SVGIG (reference sequence). Trimming left V 1 base short and J 5 bases short, with 17 bases between. The CDR3 spells CAWSGETWVGTEAFF. The CDR3 DNA follows: TGTGCCTGGAGTGGCGAAACCTGGGTCGGGACTGAAGCTTTCTTT.

The V gene is TRBV29-1, the J gene TRBJ2-7; D call uncertain. CDR3 size: 14 residues. Germline loops: CDR1 SQVTM, CDR2 ANQGSEA. V was clipped by 3 bases and J by 6 bases, with 18 bases between them. CDR3 loop: CSVERSQRPIEQYF. The DNA of the CDR3 is TGCAGCGTTGAGAGGTCCCAACGCCCCATCGAGCAGTACTTC.